The 7 T cell receptor beta chains given below trace back to one sample, sequenced in a study of T cells in Graves' hyperthyroidism and ophthalmopathy (dated by TCRdb to about 2019). Libraries were prepared through multiplex PCR. Sequencing was performed on an Illumina HiSeq 2000. TCR beta CDR3 regions were amplified from RNA transcripts. The first round of RT-PCR for the TCR CDR3 was performed with the HTBI primer set and the Qiagen OneStep RT-PCR kit. TCRdb trimmed the raw reads at Q25, called clones with MiXCR and kept productive beta chains. CDR3 protein sequences are deduplicated, and each keeps its most common genes and DNA. This sample holds roughly 500,000 distinct CDR3 sequences; 35% to 50% were observed only once. The top ten clones comprise about two fifths of the sample. What was sequenced was peripheral blood or thyroid tissue (not recorded which). Receptors originate from an adult woman with Graves' disease, either hyperthyroidism or ophthalmopathy (not recorded which).

The CDR3 region has the DNA TGTGCCAGCAGCTTAGTTAGGCAAGAGACCCAGCATTTT. Amino acids: CASSLVRQETQHF. The V and J genes are TRBV11-2 and TRBJ1-5; D remains ambiguous. There are 13 residues in the CDR3. V gave up 1 base and J gave up 11 bases, with 12 bases separating them. CDR1 is SGHAT, CDR2 FQNNGV, per germline.

V and J are TRBV27 and TRBJ2-5; D call uncertain. V was clipped by 2 bases and J by 4 bases, with 17 bases between them. Germline V gene data show CDR1 as MNHEY and CDR2 as SMNVEV (reference sequence). The CDR3 covers 16 residues. CDR3 nucleotides: TGTGCCAGCAGTTTAGACGCTGGAGAAGTGGGAGAGACCCAGTACTTC. It translates to CASSLDAGEVGETQYF.

In this sample, this clonotype turned up many times. V usage is TRBV29-1 and J usage is TRBJ2-6; no clear D gene. This CDR3 is built from 16 residues. Germline values: CDR1 SQVTM, CDR2 ANQGSEA. V lost 3 bases to trimming and J lost 0 bases, with 12 bases between them. The CDR3 protein is CSVEVRTPSGANVLTF. The CDR3 nucleotides are TGCAGCGTTGAGGTCCGCACGCCCTCTGGGGCCAACGTCCTGACTTTC.

This clonotype was detected many times. The genes are TRBV16 and TRBJ1-1; TRBD1 aligns across 7 bases. Germline trimming cut 0 bases from V and 7 bases from J; bases unmatched to any gene: 5. The CDR3 has 14 residues. Germline V gives CDR1 KGHSY, CDR2 FQNENV. CDR3 amino acids: CASSQSTGTGEAFF. DNA for the CDR3: TGTGCCAGCAGCCAATCGACAGGGACGGGTGAAGCTTTCTTT.

This clonotype was found a few times. A much more abundant neighbour one base away suggests this may be a read error. J is TRBJ2-5 and V is TRBV19; 9 positions match TRBD1. The CDR3 is 17 amino acids. CDR1 and CDR2 from the germline V gene are LNHDA and SQIVND (reference sequence). Written as DNA, the CDR3 is TGTGCCAGTAGTTCAGCCGGGACAGGGCGGCTCCAAGAGACCCAGTGCTTC. This encodes CASSSAGTGRLQETQCF.

V usage is TRBV28 and J usage is TRBJ2-7, with 10 bases lining up with TRBD2. V lost 10 bases, J lost 6 bases, and 12 bases stayed unmatched. CDR1 is MDHEN, CDR2 SYDVKM, per germline. CDR3 length: 14 amino acids. CDR3 loop: CAIQLAGTVSEQYF. The CDR3 coding sequence is TGTGCCATCCAACTAGCGGGAACGGTTAGCGAGCAGTACTTC.

The rearrangement uses TRBV9 and TRBJ1-6; unclear D gene. The CDR3 spans 14 residues. Germline V lookup: CDR1 SGDLS, CDR2 YYNGEE. The V gene lost 1 base and the J gene lost 8 bases, with 10 bases spanning the gap. The CDR3 region is CASSVRQLHSPLHF. CDR3 DNA: TGTGCCAGCAGCGTAAGGCAGCTCCATTCACCCCTCCACTTT.